This TCR beta chain stems from a study of T cells in Graves' hyperthyroidism and ophthalmopathy. About the study: Any treatment followed the collection of peripheral blood at initial diagnosis.

The study defined stable Graves' hyperthyroidism as no ophthalmopathy progression within 18 months. Patients aged 18 to 65 with hyperthyroidism were newly diagnosed, with duration under 2 months. Thyroid ultrasound and orbital computed tomography, with clinical symptoms and serum thyroxine and TRAb, informed diagnoses. This CDR3 comprises 11 residues. Germline V gives CDR1 LNHNV, CDR2 YYDKDF (reference sequence). Trimming took 5 bases from V and 6 from J, leaving 8 bases between them. Amplified regions were TCR beta CDR3 sequences from RNA transcripts. First-round RT-PCR of the TCR CDR3 relied on the HTBI primer set. TCRdb re-analysed the multiplex PCR reads in MiXCR, keeping a single row per CDR3 protein. The table records about 840,000 distinct CDR3 sequences, 35% to 40% of them present only once.

The TCR comes from a man aged 18 to 29 with Graves' hyperthyroidism. This chain connects TRBV15 to TRBJ2-7; no firm D call. The sequenced sample was blood. The CDR3 nucleotides are TGTGCCACCAGCGGAGTTGGCGAGCAGTACTTC. It encodes CATSGVGEQYF.